This T cell receptor beta chain originates from a study of regulatory T cells in long-lasting Graves disease. Indicated time point: newly diagnosed GD, antithyroid drugs for less than 3 months. RNA extracted from PBMCs served as the sequencing template. The sample holds many counts of this clonotype. One end of the junction does not line up with germline, which may come from a read error. Library construction for TCR beta used iRepertoire HTBI primers and Arm-PCR of CDR3 regions. TCRdb recomputed calls from the multiplex PCR reads with MiXCR, one row per CDR3 protein. The table lists 550,000 to 650,000 distinct CDR3 sequences, 15% to 20% of them singletons. The germline CDR1 and CDR2 sequences are SGHRS and YFSETQ. This CDR3 spans 14 amino acids. These data were likewise used in another study, on T cells in Graves' hyperthyroidism and ophthalmopathy. From that second work: Researchers barred patients who had uncontrolled infection, other autoimmune disease, pregnancy or lactation. Blood also showed most of the thyroid clonotypes that were expanded above 0.001.

The sequencing here drew on peripheral blood mononuclear cells (PBMCs), taken at new diagnosis, from a patient treated with antithyroid drugs. This chain joins TRBV5-1 and TRBJ2-2, with unresolved D. The TCR was taken from a man younger than 35 with Graves disease. The CDR3 DNA follows: TGTGCCAGCAGCTTCCCCTCGAACACCGGGGAGCTGTTTTTT. Translated, it gives CASSFPSNTGELFF.